This T cell receptor (beta chain) was captured by sequencing in a study of blood T cells in healthy people across ages. Study-wide findings and caveats: While age rose, TCR beta diversity per million T cells dropped in a roughly linear way. Shifts in expanded clonotypes may have been confounded by donor CMV status, which was unknown. Investigators viewed diversity estimates from one million T cells as underestimates, the study reported.

The authors ran a second PCR of 7 to 11 cycles using a sample-barcoded 5' primer and a J-beta primer mix. Each CDR3 protein is one row after TCRdb ran MiXCR on the 5' RACE reads. The sample yields 1.5 million to 2 million distinct CDR3 sequences, under 30% seen once. With regard to this clonotype: No antigen is known for it.

With each sample, at least 6 micrograms of total RNA were extracted. Material: blood. The source is a woman aged 30 to 39 in good health.

The DNA of the CDR3 is TGTGCCAGCTGCAGTGGGACTAGCGGGGACCAAGAGACCCAGTACTTC. As protein: CASCSGTSGDQETQYF. This rearrangement joins TRBV9 to TRBJ2-5; TRBD2 aligns across 13 bases. The ends lost 7 bases at V and 0 bases at J; junction bases unmatched: 6. The CDR3 is 16 residues long. Germline CDR1 SGDLS, CDR2 YYNGEE.